Presented here are 26 T cell receptor beta chains from one specimen sequenced in a study of blood T cell repertoires in COVID-19. Clones were sequenced by immunoSEQ multiplex PCR, and TCRdb holds only the in-frame ones, with some missing. The repertoire includes about 120,000 clones, 65% to 85% of them detected once, and nearly 4% sits in the top ten. Sequenced: PBMCs or T cells enriched from blood (not recorded which). Receptors were obtained from a woman in her thirties who had recovered from COVID-19.

V is TRBV18 and J is TRBJ2-2, with TRBD2 matching over 11 bases. V lost 0 bases, J lost 0 bases, and 0 bases stayed unmatched. The length of the CDR3 is 17 residues. Germline V lookup: CDR1 KGHSH, CDR2 LQKENI. CDR3 nucleotides: TGTGCCAGCTCACCACCTAGCGGGAGGGCGAACACCGGGGAGCTGTTTTTT. Translating it yields CASSPPSGRANTGELFF.

CDR3 loop: CASSPPQGTGANVLTF. The CDR3 coding sequence is TGTGCCAGCAGCCCACCACAGGGGACTGGGGCCAACGTCCTGACTTTC. The rearrangement links TRBV7-8 to TRBJ2-6; 7 nucleotides align to TRBD1. V lost 5 bases, J lost 2 bases, and 6 bases stayed unmatched. This CDR3 has 16 amino acids. Per germline, CDR1 SGHVS and CDR2 FQNEAQ.

This clone has only one observation. V and J are TRBV6-1 and TRBJ1-6, with unresolved D. With 7 bases removed from V and 7 bases from J, the gap between germline ends came to 14 bases. The V gene's germline CDR1 is MNHNS and CDR2 SASEGT. This CDR3 has 14 residues. The CDR3 loop reads CASNSAPGNSPLHF. In nucleotides, the CDR3 is TGTGCCAGCAACTCTGCGCCGGGGAATTCACCCCTCCACTTT.

This clone is a singleton in its sample. This rearrangement joins TRBV12-5 to TRBJ2-1, with a weak D call TRBD1 (6 bases). From germline, CDR1 is LGHNT and CDR2 FRNRAP. Trimming pared 3 bases from V and 6 bases from J, leaving 12 bases between. The CDR3 runs 14 residues. CDR3 sequence: CASGLGQPGNEQFF. CDR3 coding DNA: TGTGCTAGTGGTTTAGGACAGCCGGGCAATGAGCAGTTCTTC. The full variable domain, its missing parts supplied by reference TRBV12-5 and TRBJ2-1, is DARVTQTPRHKVTEMGQEVTMRCQPILGHNTVFWYRQTMMQGLELLAYFRNRAPLDDSGMPKDRFSAEMPDATLATLKIQPSEPRDSAVYFCASGLGQPGNEQFFGPGTRLTVL.

The J gene is TRBJ2-3, the V gene TRBV29-1; D is unclear. Germline lookup yields CDR1 SQVTM and CDR2 ANQGSEA. Trimming stripped 6 bases from V and 4 bases from J, with 2 bases between. The CDR3 runs to 9 residues. DNA of the CDR3: TGCAGCGTCTCAGATACGCAGTATTTT. Its protein is CSVSDTQYF.

As concerns this clone: Within the sample, other DNA sequences also encode this same CDR3. The V gene is TRBV7-2, the J gene TRBJ2-1, with D unclear. Looked up from germline, CDR1 is SGHTA and CDR2 is FQGNSA. The CDR3 has 15 amino acids. The V end lost 0 bases, the J end lost 1 base, and 7 bases lay between the germline ends. The CDR3 sequence: CASSLAFGSYNEQFF. As DNA, the CDR3 is TGTGCCAGCAGCTTAGCATTCGGGTCCTACAATGAGCAGTTCTTC. The variable domain in full, with the rest retrieved from reference TRBV7-2 and TRBJ2-1, is GAGVSQSPSNKVTEKGKDVELRCDPISGHTALYWYRQSLGQGLEFLIYFQGNSAPDKSGLPSDRFSAERTGGSVSTLTIQRTQQEDSAVYLCASSLAFGSYNEQFFGPGTRLTVL.

The chain uses TRBV27 and TRBJ2-7; 10 bases fit TRBD1. V gave up 1 base and J gave up 4 bases; unmatched junction bases: 7. CDR3 size: 16 residues. Germline lookup yields CDR1 MNHEY and CDR2 SMNVEV (reference sequence). The chain's CDR3 is CASSLFRDRGTYEQYF. The CDR3 nucleotides read TGTGCCAGCAGTTTATTTAGGGACAGGGGAACATACGAGCAGTACTTC.

The CDR3 spells CASSYITAGTEAFF. The DNA of the CDR3 is TGTGCCAGCAGTTATATAACGGCAGGGACTGAAGCTTTCTTT. This sequence joins TRBV6-5 and TRBJ1-1; a possible D gene is TRBD1 (5 bases). CDR1 MNHEY and CDR2 SVGAGI come from the germline V gene. The V end was cut by 3 bases, the J end by 5 bases, with 13 bases between. This CDR3 is built from 14 residues.

CDR3 DNA sequence: TGTGCCAGCAGCTTCCCGGGACAGGGTTCACTAGCGGGGTTTTACGAGCAGTACTTC. Translation gives CASSFPGQGSLAGFYEQYF. J is TRBJ2-7 and V is TRBV5-5; maybe TRBD2 (10 bases). Germline V gives CDR1 SGHKS, CDR2 YYEKEE (reference sequence). Deletions cut 2 bases from V and 4 bases from J, with 28 bases between. The CDR3 contains 19 residues.

The gene calls are TRBV5-1 and TRBJ2-5; TRBD2 matches at 8 bases. The junction had 9 bases not matched to a gene; V was cut back by 1 base and J by 7 bases. The CDR3 contains 15 residues. CDR1 is SGHRS, CDR2 YFSETQ, per germline. As DNA, the CDR3 is TGCGCCAGCAGCTTGATACCGGCGGGGGGCGGGACCCAGTACTTC. It is translated as CASSLIPAGGGTQYF.

The chain has TRBV7-2 and TRBJ2-3, with TRBD2 matching over 16 bases. CDR3 size: 18 residues. Per germline, CDR1 SGHTA and CDR2 FQGNSA. With V trimmed by 4 bases and J by 3 bases, 7 bases remained unmatched. CDR3 nucleotides: TGTGCCAGCAGCTCGGGACTAGCGGGAGGGCCGAGGACAGATACGCAGTATTTT. Its translation is CASSSGLAGGPRTDTQYF.

V is TRBV30 and J is TRBJ1-5; 7 bases are a match to TRBD1. The V segment lost 1 base and the J segment 2 bases; nucleotides outside the gene matches: 2. Looked up from germline, CDR1 is GTSNPN and CDR2 is SVGIG (reference sequence). This CDR3 has 14 residues. The CDR3, as DNA: TGTGCCTGGAGTGCCAGGGGGGGCAATCAGCCCCAGCATTTT. Translated, it gives CAWSARGGNQPQHF.

The rearrangement uses TRBV7-9 and TRBJ1-1; 7 bases map to TRBD1. The V gene's germline CDR1 is SEHNR and CDR2 FQNEAQ (reference sequence). With 5 bases clipped from V and 6 bases from J, the junction kept 9 bases outside the gene matches. This CDR3 contains 14 residues. The CDR3 here is CASSDTRQGAEAFF. The DNA of the CDR3 is TGTGCCAGCAGCGACACCCGACAGGGAGCTGAAGCTTTCTTT.

V is TRBV19 and J is TRBJ1-5, with TRBD1 as a possible D gene (5 bases). CDR3 length: 13 residues. V was trimmed by 9 bases and J by 6 bases, leaving 15 bases between them. Germline lookup yields CDR1 LNHDA and CDR2 SQIVND (reference sequence). DNA of the CDR3: TGTGCCAGCGACGTCGGTGGGGCTCAGCCCCAGCATTTT. It is translated as CASDVGGAQPQHF.

The V call is TRBV4-3, the J call TRBJ2-2; 11 nucleotides line up with TRBD2. In germline, CDR1 is LGHNA, CDR2 YSLEER. Germline trimming cut 4 bases from V and 1 base from J; bases unmatched to any gene: 2. This CDR3 region has 16 residues. Here the CDR3 DNA reads TGCGCCAGCAGCCCCGGGACTAGCGGGAACACCGGGGAGCTGTTTTTT. Its protein is CASSPGTSGNTGELFF.

This chain connects TRBV18 to TRBJ1-6; 7 nucleotides align to TRBD1. The CDR3 runs 14 residues. CDR1 KGHSH and CDR2 LQKENI come from the germline V gene. Trimming at V came to 6 bases and at J to 10 bases, leaving 9 bases not matched to a gene. The CDR3 DNA sequence: TGTGCCAGCTCGGTGAGACAGGGTAACTCACCCCTCCACTTT. Translated: CASSVRQGNSPLHF. The full variable domain, its missing parts supplied by reference TRBV18 and TRBJ1-6, is NAGVMQNPRHLVRRRGQEARLRCSPMKGHSHVYWYRQLPEEGLKFMVYLQKENIIDESGMPKERFSAEFPKEGPSILRIQQVVRGDSAAYFCASSVRQGNSPLHFGNGTRLTVT.

The V and J genes are TRBV7-9 and TRBJ2-1, with 14 bases fitting TRBD2. CDR3 length: 18 residues. The V and J ends lost 4 bases and 4 bases, in that order; junction bases with no gene match: 9. CDR1 is SEHNR and CDR2 is FQNEAQ in the germline V gene (reference sequence). CDR3 nucleotide sequence: TGTGCCAGCAGCTCCAGGACTAGCGGGAGGTCACAATACAATGAGCAGTTCTTC. Residues: CASSSRTSGRSQYNEQFF.

The rearrangement uses TRBV27 and TRBJ1-5; D unclear. The ends were cut back, 3 bases at V and 6 bases at J, with 15 bases in the middle. CDR3 length equals 15 residues. Germline V gene data show CDR1 as MNHEY and CDR2 as SMNVEV (reference sequence). CDR3 nucleotides: TGTGCCAGCAGTTTTATCAGGCCGGTCGGTCAGCCCCAGCATTTT. This encodes CASSFIRPVGQPQHF.

This clone came up once. The chain uses TRBV7-9 and TRBJ1-1, with 8 bases matching TRBD1. The length of the CDR3 is 14 residues. The junction had 3 bases not matched to a gene; V was cut back by 0 bases and J by 6 bases. The germline V gene encodes CDR1 SEHNR and CDR2 FQNEAQ (reference sequence). CDR3: CASSLAQGGAEAFF. The CDR3 DNA reads as TGTGCCAGCAGCTTAGCACAGGGGGGCGCTGAAGCTTTCTTT.

The V and J genes are TRBV4-3 and TRBJ2-4; 7 positions agree with TRBD1. Germline CDR1 is LGHNA and CDR2 is YSLEER. J was trimmed by 7 bases and V by 0 bases; bases with no gene match: 6. The CDR3 is made up of 15 amino acids. CDR3 sequence: CASSQDKGRGNIQYF. DNA of the CDR3: TGCGCCAGCAGCCAAGATAAGGGCAGGGGGAACATTCAGTACTTC.

This chain uses TRBV11-2 with TRBJ2-3, with 10 bases aligning to TRBD2. The germline V gene encodes CDR1 SGHAT and CDR2 FQNNGV. The V and J ends lost 5 bases and 4 bases, in that order; junction bases with no gene match: 9. CDR3 length: 16 residues. The CDR3 region has the DNA TGTGCCAGCAGCACTATAGCGGGAGGATCAGCAGATACGCAGTATTTT. It yields the protein CASSTIAGGSADTQYF.

This chain connects TRBV28 to TRBJ2-3, with 7 bases fitting TRBD1. Unmatched junction bases numbered 14, after V lost 6 bases and J lost 5 bases. Germline CDR1 is MDHEN and CDR2 is SYDVKM. The CDR3 has 16 residues. The CDR3 bases are TGTGCCAGCAGCCACCAATCGGGACAGCCATTAGATACGCAGTATTTT. Translated, it gives CASSHQSGQPLDTQYF. Complete variable domain (other parts from reference TRBV28 and TRBJ2-3): DVKVTQSSRYLVKRTGEKVFLECVQDMDHENMFWYRQDPGLGLRLIYFSYDVKMKEKGDIPEGYSVSREKKERFSLILESASTNQTSMYLCASSHQSGQPLDTQYFGPGTRLTVL.

This sequence joins TRBV7-2 and TRBJ2-7; 9 bases map to TRBD1. The V and J ends lost 4 bases and 3 bases, in that order; junction bases with no gene match: 10. Germline values: CDR1 SGHTA, CDR2 FQGNSA. This CDR3 region has 16 residues. CDR3 region: CASSSGGTGRFYEQYF. The CDR3 nucleotides read TGTGCCAGCAGCTCAGGGGGGACAGGGCGGTTCTACGAGCAGTACTTC.

V gene TRBV9 combines with J gene TRBJ1-2; 10 nucleotides agree with TRBD1. CDR3 size: 16 residues. Germline V CDR1 and CDR2: SGDLS, YYNGEE. The V segment lost 4 bases and the J segment 2 bases; nucleotides outside the gene matches: 8. CDR3 in amino acids: CASSPYDRGQNYGYTF. In nucleotides, the CDR3 is TGTGCCAGCAGCCCATACGACAGGGGGCAGAACTATGGCTACACCTTC. Full variable domain (remainder filled in from reference TRBV9 and TRBJ1-2): DSGVTQTPKHLITATGQRVTLRCSPRSGDLSVYWYQQSLDQGLQFLIQYYNGEERAKGNILERFSAQQFPDLHSELNLSSLELGDSALYFCASSPYDRGQNYGYTFGSGTRLTVV.

The V and J genes are TRBV28 and TRBJ2-5; tentatively, D is TRBD1 (6 bases). V was cut by 7 bases and J by 4 bases, with 25 bases left in between. This CDR3 region has 17 residues. Germline V gene data show CDR1 as MDHEN and CDR2 as SYDVKM. CDR3 in amino acids: CASTTLWARGFPETQYF. The CDR3 DNA is TGTGCCAGCACCACGCTTTGGGCCAGGGGATTCCCAGAGACCCAGTACTTC.

The chain carries TRBV29-1 and TRBJ1-1; TRBD1 aligns across 10 bases. V gave up 6 bases and J gave up 5 bases; unmatched junction bases: 6. The CDR3 runs to 13 residues. Per germline, CDR1 SQVTM and CDR2 ANQGSEA. The CDR3 sequence: CSVTRDRGTEAFF. The CDR3, as DNA: TGCAGCGTCACTCGGGACAGGGGTACTGAAGCTTTCTTT.